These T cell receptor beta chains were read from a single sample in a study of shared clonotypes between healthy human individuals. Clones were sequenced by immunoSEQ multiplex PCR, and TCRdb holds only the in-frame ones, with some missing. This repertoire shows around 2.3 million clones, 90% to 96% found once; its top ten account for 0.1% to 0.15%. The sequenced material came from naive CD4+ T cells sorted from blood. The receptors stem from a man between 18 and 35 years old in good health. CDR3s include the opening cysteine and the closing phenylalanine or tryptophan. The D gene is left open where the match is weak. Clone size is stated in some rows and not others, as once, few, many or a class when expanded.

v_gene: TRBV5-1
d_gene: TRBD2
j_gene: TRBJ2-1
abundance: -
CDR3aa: CASSSGTSGEQFF
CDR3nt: TGCGCCAGCAGCAGCGGGACTAGCGGAGAGCAGTTCTTC

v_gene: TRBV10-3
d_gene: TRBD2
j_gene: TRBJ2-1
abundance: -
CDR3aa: CATAPSGSYNEQFF
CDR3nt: TGTGCCACCGCCCCTAGCGGCTCCTACAATGAGCAGTTCTTC

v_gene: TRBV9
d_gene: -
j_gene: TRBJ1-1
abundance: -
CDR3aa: CASSGTQAEAFF
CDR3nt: TGTGCCAGCAGCGGGACACAAGCTGAAGCTTTCTTT

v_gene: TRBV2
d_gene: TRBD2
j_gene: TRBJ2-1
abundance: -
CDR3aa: CASSAGGPWDEQFF
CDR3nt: TGTGCCAGCAGCGCGGGAGGGCCCTGGGATGAGCAGTTCTTC

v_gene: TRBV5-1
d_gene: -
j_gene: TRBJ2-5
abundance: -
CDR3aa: CASSLGAGLETQYF
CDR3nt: TGCGCCAGCAGCTTGGGCGCAGGGTTGGAGACCCAGTACTTC

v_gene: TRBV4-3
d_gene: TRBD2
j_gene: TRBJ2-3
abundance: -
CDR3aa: CASSQGPAGAVDTQYF
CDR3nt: TGCGCCAGCAGCCAAGGGCCAGCGGGAGCCGTAGATACGCAGTATTTT

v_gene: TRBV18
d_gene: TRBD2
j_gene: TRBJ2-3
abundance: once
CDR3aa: CASSPLAGGGDTQYF
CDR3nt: TGTGCCAGCTCACCCCTAGCGGGGGGTGGGGATACGCAGTATTTT

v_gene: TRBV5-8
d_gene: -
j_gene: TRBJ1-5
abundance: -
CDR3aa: CASSSQGRAQHF
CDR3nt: TGTGCCAGCAGTAGCCAGGGGAGGGCCCAGCATTTT

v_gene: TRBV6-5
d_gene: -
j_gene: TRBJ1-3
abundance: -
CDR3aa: CASSLEFSGNTIYF
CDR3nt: TGTGCCAGCAGTTTAGAATTCTCTGGAAACACCATATATTTT

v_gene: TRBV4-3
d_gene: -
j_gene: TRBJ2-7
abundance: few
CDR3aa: CASSQEGGYEQYF
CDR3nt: TGCGCCAGCAGCCAAGAAGGCGGCTACGAGCAGTACTTC

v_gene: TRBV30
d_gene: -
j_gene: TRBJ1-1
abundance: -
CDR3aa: CAGTGMNTEAFF
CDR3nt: TGTGCCGGTACAGGGATGAACACTGAAGCTTTCTTT

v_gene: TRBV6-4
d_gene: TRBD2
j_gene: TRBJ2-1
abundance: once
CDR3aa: CASSEATSGGENEQFF
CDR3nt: TGTGCCAGCAGTGAGGCGACTAGCGGGGGGGAGAATGAGCAGTTCTTC

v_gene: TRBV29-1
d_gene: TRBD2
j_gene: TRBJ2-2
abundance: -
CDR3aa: CSALAGTNTGELFF
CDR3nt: TGCAGCGCGCTAGCGGGGACAAACACCGGGGAGCTGTTTTTT

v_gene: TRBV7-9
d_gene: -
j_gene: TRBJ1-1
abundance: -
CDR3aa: CASSFRWSPEAFF
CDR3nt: TGTGCCAGCAGCTTCCGATGGTCCCCTGAAGCTTTCTTT

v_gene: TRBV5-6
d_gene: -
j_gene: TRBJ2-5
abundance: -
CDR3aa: CASRSGLLQETQYF
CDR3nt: TGTGCCAGCAGGTCGGGACTTCTCCAAGAGACCCAGTACTTC

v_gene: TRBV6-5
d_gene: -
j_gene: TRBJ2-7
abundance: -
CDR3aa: CASRAAGNYEQYF
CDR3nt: TGTGCCAGCAGGGCGGCCGGGAACTACGAGCAGTACTTC

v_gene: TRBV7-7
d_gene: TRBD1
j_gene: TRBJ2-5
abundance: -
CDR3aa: CASSLDTGGTETQYF
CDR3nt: TGTGCTAGCAGCTTAGATACAGGGGGCACGGAGACCCAGTACTTC

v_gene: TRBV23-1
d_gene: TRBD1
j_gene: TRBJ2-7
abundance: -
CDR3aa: CASRLGTGGREQYF
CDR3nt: TGCGCCAGCCGCCTGGGGACAGGGGGACGCGAGCAGTACTTC

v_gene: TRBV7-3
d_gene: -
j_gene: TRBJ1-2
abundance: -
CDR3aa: CASSLDGTGLGYTF
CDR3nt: TGTGCCAGCAGCTTAGATGGAACAGGGTTGGGCTACACCTTC

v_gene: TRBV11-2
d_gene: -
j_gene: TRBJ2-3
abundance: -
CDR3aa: CASALGRITTSTDTQYF
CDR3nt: TGTGCCTCCGCTCTCGGCAGAATCACAACTAGCACAGATACGCAGTATTTT

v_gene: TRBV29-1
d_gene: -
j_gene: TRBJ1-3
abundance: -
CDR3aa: CSGRATSGNTIYF
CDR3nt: TGCAGCGGACGGGCAACCTCTGGAAACACCATATATTTT

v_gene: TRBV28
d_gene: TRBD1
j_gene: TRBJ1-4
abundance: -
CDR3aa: CASSFRTGDLDEKLFF
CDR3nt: TGTGCCAGCAGTTTCCGGACAGGGGATCTTGACGAAAAACTGTTTTTT